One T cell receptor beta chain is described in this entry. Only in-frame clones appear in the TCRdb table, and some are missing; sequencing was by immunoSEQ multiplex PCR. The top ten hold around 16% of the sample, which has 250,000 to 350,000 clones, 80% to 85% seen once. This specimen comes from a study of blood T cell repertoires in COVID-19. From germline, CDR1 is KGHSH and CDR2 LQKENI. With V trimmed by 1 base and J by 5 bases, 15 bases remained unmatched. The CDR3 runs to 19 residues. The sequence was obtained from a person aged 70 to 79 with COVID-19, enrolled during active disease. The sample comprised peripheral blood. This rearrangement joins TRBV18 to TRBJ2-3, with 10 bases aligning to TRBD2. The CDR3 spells CASSPRWLAGGVGEDTQYF. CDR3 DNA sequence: TGTGCCAGCTCACCACGGTGGTTAGCGGGAGGCGTCGGAGAAGATACGCAGTATTTT. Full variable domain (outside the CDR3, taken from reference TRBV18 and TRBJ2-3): NAGVMQNPRHLVRRRGQEARLRCSPMKGHSHVYWYRQLPEEGLKFMVYLQKENIIDESGMPKERFSAEFPKEGPSILRIQQVVRGDSAAYFCASSPRWLAGGVGEDTQYFGPGTRLTVL.